The 23 T cell receptor beta chains listed next were all sequenced from one sample in a study of OX40 agonist ivuxolimab in advanced cancers. TCRdb keeps only in-frame clones here, not all; method: immunoSEQ multiplex PCR. The sample records around 66,000 clones, roughly nine tenths being singletons. Sequences were derived from CD4+ or CD8+ T cells sorted from blood, sampled in a trial of the OX40 agonist ivuxolimab. Source of these receptors: an adult with an advanced solid tumor such as melanoma, head and neck, liver or kidney cancer.

V usage is TRBV7-6 and J usage is TRBJ2-1; 9 nucleotides agree with TRBD2. The germline V gene encodes CDR1 SGHVS and CDR2 FNYEAQ. Unmatched junction bases numbered 11, after V lost 6 bases and J lost 8 bases. The CDR3 is 15 residues long. The CDR3 nucleotides read TGTGCCAGCAGTTACAGATCCGGGACTAGCTATGAGCAGTTCTTC. This encodes CASSYRSGTSYEQFF.

Regarding this clone: Germline is not matched at one junction end, which may reflect a read error. The rearrangement links TRBV5-1 to TRBJ1-2, with D tentatively TRBD1 (5 bases). Germline V gene lookup returns CDR1 SGHRS and CDR2 YFSETQ. This CDR3 comprises 14 residues. The DNA of the CDR3 is TGTGCCAGCAGCTATGAAGGGGAGGCCTATGGCTACACCTTC. As protein: CASSYEGEAYGYTF.

CDR3 coding DNA: TGTGCCAGCTTGGGGATCGCAGGGGCTGAAGCTTTCTTT. Translated: CASLGIAGAEAFF. The chain has TRBV7-9 and TRBJ1-1; possibly TRBD1 for D (6 bases). Trimming removed 8 bases at V and 6 bases at J, with 16 bases between. CDR1 is SEHNR, CDR2 FQNEAQ, per germline (reference sequence). The CDR3 consists of 13 residues. The whole variable domain, filled in from reference TRBV7-9 and TRBJ1-1, reads DTGVSQNPRHKITKRGQNVTFRCDPISEHNRLYWYRQTLGQGPEFLTYFQNEAQLEKSRLLSDRFSAERPKGSFSTLEIQRTEQGDSAMYLCASLGIAGAEAFFGQGTRLTVV.

The rearrangement uses TRBV19 and TRBJ2-1; maybe TRBD2 (6 bases). Germline CDR1 and CDR2: LNHDA and SQIVND (reference sequence). This CDR3 region has 13 residues. Trimming took 6 bases from V and 2 from J, leaving 8 bases between them. The CDR3 loop reads CASRLAAYNEQFF. The CDR3 DNA reads as TGTGCCAGTAGACTAGCAGCCTACAATGAGCAGTTCTTC.

The rearrangement links TRBV4-1 to TRBJ1-4, with D perhaps TRBD1 (6 bases). V gave up 2 bases and J gave up 6 bases, with 13 bases separating them. The CDR3 loop spans 15 amino acids. From germline, CDR1 is MGHRA and CDR2 YSYEKL. The CDR3 nucleotides are TGCGCCAGCAGCCAACAACAGGGTATGGATGAAAAACTGTTTTTT. It is translated as CASSQQQGMDEKLFF.

The chain recombines TRBV27 with TRBJ1-3, with 7 bases that match TRBD1. The CDR3 spans 15 residues. Germline-derived CDR1 and CDR2 are MNHEY and SMNVEV (reference sequence). With V trimmed by 7 bases and J by 0 bases, 6 bases remained unmatched. CDR3 in amino acids: CASIDRATSGNTIYF. The CDR3 region has the DNA TGTGCCAGCATAGACAGGGCAACCTCTGGAAACACCATATATTTT.

The chain couples TRBV19 to TRBJ2-3; 10 nucleotides match TRBD2. The CDR3 is 16 amino acids. The V and J ends lost 4 bases and 11 bases, in that order; junction bases with no gene match: 15. CDR1 is LNHDA and CDR2 is SQIVND in the germline V gene (reference sequence). This CDR3 reads CASSRWASGGPDEQYF. The CDR3 DNA reads TGTGCCAGTAGTAGGTGGGCTAGCGGGGGCCCTGATGAGCAGTATTTT.

The rearrangement uses TRBV28 and TRBJ1-1; D might be TRBD1 (6 bases). Germline loops: CDR1 MDHEN, CDR2 SYDVKM. This CDR3 contains 11 residues. The germline V and J ends were trimmed by 6 bases and 10 bases, with 12 bases remaining between them. The CDR3 sequence: CASSPGRGAFF. The CDR3 nucleotides are TGTGCCAGCAGCCCAGGCAGGGGAGCTTTCTTT. Full variable domain (outside the CDR3, taken from reference TRBV28 and TRBJ1-1): DVKVTQSSRYLVKRTGEKVFLECVQDMDHENMFWYRQDPGLGLRLIYFSYDVKMKEKGDIPEGYSVSREKKERFSLILESASTNQTSMYLCASSPGRGAFFGQGTRLTVV.

The rearrangement links TRBV4-1 to TRBJ1-1; D unclear. Between the trimmed V and J ends, which lost 0 bases and 6 bases, there was a span of 8 bases. The CDR3 totals 13 residues. Germline CDR1 reads MGHRA; CDR2 reads YSYEKL. The CDR3 bases are TGCGCCAGCAGCCAAGATTGGGCCTCTGAAGCTTTCTTT. It yields the protein CASSQDWASEAFF.

This chain uses TRBV5-4 with TRBJ1-1; D is unresolved. Looked up from germline, CDR1 is SGHNT and CDR2 is YYREEE (reference sequence). The CDR3 contains 14 residues. V gave up 3 bases and J gave up 1 base, with 10 bases separating them. The CDR3 DNA sequence: TGTGCCAGCAGCTCTGAACTGACGAACACTGAAGCTTTCTTT. This sequence encodes CASSSELTNTEAFF.

The V and J genes are TRBV6-5 and TRBJ2-2, with a weak D call TRBD2 (6 bases). The CDR3 is 14 residues long. V shed 6 bases and J shed 3 bases, with 11 bases lying between them. Per the germline V gene, CDR1 is MNHEY and CDR2 is SVGAGI. The CDR3 DNA is TGTGCCAGCAGCCCCGGGACTTACACCGGGGAGCTGTTTTTT. Residues: CASSPGTYTGELFF.

The genes are TRBV6-1 and TRBJ1-1; D not resolved. Germline CDR1 is MNHNS and CDR2 is SASEGT. V lost 8 bases and J lost 4, with 11 bases in between. This CDR3 has 12 amino acids. CDR3 nucleotides: TGTGCCAGCCGGACGGGAAGCACTGAAGCTTTCTTT. Its translation is CASRTGSTEAFF.

The count of this clone is one. This chain uses TRBV9 with TRBJ2-7, with TRBD2 matching over 10 bases. CDR1 is SGDLS and CDR2 is YYNGEE in the germline V gene. The length of the CDR3 is 15 residues. The V and J ends lost 4 bases and 0 bases, in that order; junction bases with no gene match: 4. CDR3 nucleotides: TGTGCCAGCAGCCCTAGCGGGGGAAACTCCTACGAGCAGTACTTC. Its translation: CASSPSGGNSYEQYF.

The chain has TRBV27 and TRBJ1-6; D is unresolved. With 0 bases removed from V and 7 bases from J, the gap between germline ends came to 10 bases. CDR3 length: 15 amino acids. Germline V gene sequence: CDR1 MNHEY, CDR2 SMNVEV (reference sequence). CDR3 nucleotides: TGTGCCAGCAGTTTATCCCGGGGTGGGAATTCACCCCTCCACTTT. It encodes CASSLSRGGNSPLHF.

The CDR3 DNA reads TGTGCCAGCAGTTTGTATGGCACAGGCCGCCAAGAGACCCAGTACTTC. It is translated as CASSLYGTGRQETQYF. The V and J genes are TRBV27 and TRBJ2-5, with a possible D match to TRBD1 (5 bases). Germline values: CDR1 MNHEY, CDR2 SMNVEV (reference sequence). This CDR3 spans 16 amino acids. V was shortened by 3 bases and J by 1 base, with 15 bases between the two germline ends.

The V gene is TRBV9, the J gene TRBJ2-7, with D possibly matching TRBD1 (5 bases). Germline CDR1 and CDR2: SGDLS and YYNGEE. CDR3 length equals 14 residues. V was pared by 3 bases and J by 1 base, with 11 bases between. The CDR3 DNA reads TGTGCCAGCAGCGCCCAGGGTTTTTCCTACGAGCAGTACTTC. Its protein is CASSAQGFSYEQYF.

V gene TRBV19 combines with J gene TRBJ1-2, with 12 bases aligning to TRBD1. This CDR3 region has 15 residues. Germline CDR1 is LNHDA and CDR2 is SQIVND (reference sequence). The J segment lost 4 bases and the V segment lost 3 bases, leaving 3 bases of the junction unmatched. CDR3 region: CASSMGTGGIYGYTF. CDR3 DNA sequence: TGTGCCAGTAGTATGGGGACAGGGGGCATCTATGGCTACACCTTC.

V usage is TRBV10-3 and J usage is TRBJ2-1; weak D call: TRBD1 (6 bases). The V end was cut by 3 bases, the J end by 4 bases, with 10 bases between. The CDR3 has 14 residues. Germline V gene sequence: CDR1 ENHRY, CDR2 SYGVKD. The CDR3 reads CAISDRGGYNEQFF. The CDR3 bases are TGTGCCATCAGTGACCGAGGGGGATACAATGAGCAGTTCTTC.

The V and J genes are TRBV7-7 and TRBJ2-7; TRBD1 matches at 7 bases. Per germline, CDR1 SSHAT and CDR2 FNYEAQ (reference sequence). V lost 5 bases, J lost 3 bases, and 10 bases stayed unmatched. This CDR3 region has 15 residues. The CDR3 here is CASSPQPTGSYEQYF. Here the CDR3 DNA reads TGTGCCAGCAGCCCCCAGCCGACAGGGAGCTACGAGCAGTACTTC.

The rearrangement uses TRBV27 and TRBJ2-1, with 7 bases identical to TRBD2. Germline trimming cut 5 bases from V and 0 bases from J; bases unmatched to any gene: 4. CDR3 length: 15 amino acids. Germline V gene data show CDR1 as MNHEY and CDR2 as SMNVEV (reference sequence). Written as DNA, the CDR3 is TGTGCCAGCAGTCGAGCGGGGAGCTCCTACAATGAGCAGTTCTTC. Residues: CASSRAGSSYNEQFF.

The chain combines TRBV9 with TRBJ2-1; TRBD1 is a possible D gene (7 bases). Germline CDR1 is SGDLS and CDR2 is YYNGEE. V was clipped by 2 bases and J by 6 bases, with 12 bases between them. The CDR3 has 14 residues. The CDR3 protein is CASSVRDSPNEQFF. The CDR3 region has the DNA TGTGCCAGCAGCGTGCGGGACAGTCCCAATGAGCAGTTCTTC.

This chain links TRBV6-6 with TRBJ2-7; D might be TRBD1 (5 bases). The CDR3 covers 12 residues. Trimming cost V 4 bases and J 5 bases, with 9 bases left between them. Germline CDR1 is MNHNY and CDR2 is SVGAGI (reference sequence). CDR3 sequence reads: CASSSRGDEQYF. In DNA, the CDR3 is TGTGCCAGCAGTTCAAGGGGCGACGAGCAGTACTTC.

The chain carries TRBV9 and TRBJ2-5; 9 bases fit TRBD2. Germline assignment: CDR1 SGDLS and CDR2 YYNGEE. CDR3 length equals 16 residues. V lost 3 bases, J lost 5 bases, and 11 bases stayed unmatched. The CDR3 sequence: CASSETAGGIGETQYF. In nucleotides, the CDR3 is TGTGCCAGCAGCGAGACAGCGGGGGGCATTGGTGAGACCCAGTACTTC.